The T cell receptor (beta chain) under discussion was sequenced for a study of early T cells in non-severe SARS-CoV-2 infection. Germline lookup yields CDR1 DFQATT and CDR2 SNEGSKA (reference sequence). CDR3 length equals 13 residues. V was cut by 4 bases and J by 4 bases, with 11 bases left in between. TCRdb analysed the 5' RACE reads with MiXCR anew, one entry per CDR3 protein. The sample shows 87,000 or so distinct CDR3 sequences, around 15% of them seen only once. The sequencing input was whole blood. This receptor was identified in an adult who was a healthcare worker with PCR-confirmed SARS-CoV-2 infection or an uninfected control (not recorded which). The gene calls are TRBV20-1 and TRBJ2-1; D possibly corresponds to TRBD2 (6 bases). The CDR3, as DNA: TGCAGTGCTAAACTAGCAGCTTACAATGAGCAGTTCTTC. Its protein product is CSAKLAAYNEQFF.